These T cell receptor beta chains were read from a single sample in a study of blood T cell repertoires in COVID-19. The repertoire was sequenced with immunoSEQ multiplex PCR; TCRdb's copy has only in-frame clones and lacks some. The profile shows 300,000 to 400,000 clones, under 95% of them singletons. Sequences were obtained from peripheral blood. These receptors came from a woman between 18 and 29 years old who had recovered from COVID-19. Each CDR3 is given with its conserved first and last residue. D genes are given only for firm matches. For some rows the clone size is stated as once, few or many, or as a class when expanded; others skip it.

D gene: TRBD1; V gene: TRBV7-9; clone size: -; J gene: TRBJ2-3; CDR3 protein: CASSADRVVPDTQYF; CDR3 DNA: TGTGCCAGCAGCGCGGACAGGGTTGTTCCAGATACGCAGTATTTT
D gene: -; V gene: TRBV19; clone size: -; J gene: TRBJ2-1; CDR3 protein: CASSGRIAYNEQFF; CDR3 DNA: TGTGCCAGTAGTGGGAGGATCGCCTACAATGAGCAGTTCTTC
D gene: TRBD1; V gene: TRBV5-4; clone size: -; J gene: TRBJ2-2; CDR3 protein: CASSFWTGEGGELFF; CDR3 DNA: TGTGCCAGCAGCTTCTGGACAGGGGAGGGCGGGGAGCTGTTTTTT
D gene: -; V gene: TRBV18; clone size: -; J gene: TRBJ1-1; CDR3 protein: CASSAGGQMLNTEAFF; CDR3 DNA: TGTGCCAGCTCGGCCGGGGGGCAGATGTTGAACACTGAAGCTTTCTTT
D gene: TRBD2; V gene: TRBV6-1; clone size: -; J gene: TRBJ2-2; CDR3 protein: CASSELAGAVGELFF; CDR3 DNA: TGTGCCAGCAGTGAACTAGCGGGAGCTGTCGGGGAGCTGTTTTTT
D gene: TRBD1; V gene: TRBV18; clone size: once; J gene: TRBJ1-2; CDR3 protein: CASSPLLTGEFYGYTF; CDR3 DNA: TGTGCCAGCTCACCATTACTTACAGGGGAGTTCTATGGCTACACCTTC
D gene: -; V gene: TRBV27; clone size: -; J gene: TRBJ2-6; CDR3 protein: CASSGQMSGANVLTF; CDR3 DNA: TGTGCCAGCAGTGGCCAAATGTCTGGGGCCAACGTCCTGACTTTC
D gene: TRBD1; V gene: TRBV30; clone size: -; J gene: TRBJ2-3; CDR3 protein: CAWTEGQGGTDTQYF; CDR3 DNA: TGTGCCTGGACCGAAGGACAGGGGGGCACAGATACGCAGTATTTT
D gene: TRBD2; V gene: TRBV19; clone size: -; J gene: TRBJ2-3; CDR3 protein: CATGGGDTQYF; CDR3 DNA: TGTGCCACCGGGGGGGGAGATACGCAGTATTTT
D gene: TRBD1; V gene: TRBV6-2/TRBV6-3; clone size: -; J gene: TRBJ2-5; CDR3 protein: CASSYSGQDQETQYF; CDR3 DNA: TGTGCCAGCAGTTACAGTGGACAGGACCAAGAGACCCAGTACTTC
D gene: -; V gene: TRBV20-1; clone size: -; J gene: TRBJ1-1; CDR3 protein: CSASAEGTEAFF; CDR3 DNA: TGCAGTGCTAGTGCTGAGGGCACTGAAGCTTTCTTT
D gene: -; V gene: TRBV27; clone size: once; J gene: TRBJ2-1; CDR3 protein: CASTPPGGIYNEQFF; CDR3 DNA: TGTGCCAGCACCCCGCCGGGGGGCATTTACAATGAGCAGTTCTTC
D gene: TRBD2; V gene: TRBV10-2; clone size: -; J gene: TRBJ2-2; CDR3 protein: CASRGGLAGAGELFF; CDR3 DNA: TGCGCCAGCAGGGGGGGACTAGCGGGAGCCGGGGAGCTGTTTTTT
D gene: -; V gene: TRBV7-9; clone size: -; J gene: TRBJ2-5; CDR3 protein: CASSLIQETQYF; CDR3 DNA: TGTGCCAGCAGCTTAATACAGGAGACCCAGTACTTC
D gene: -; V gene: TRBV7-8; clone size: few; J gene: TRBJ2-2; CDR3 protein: CASSLSSGELFF; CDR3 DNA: TGTGCCAGCAGCTTATCTAGCGGGGAGCTGTTTTTT
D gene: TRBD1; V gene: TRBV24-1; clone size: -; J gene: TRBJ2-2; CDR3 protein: CATSDTPNRGGNTGELFF; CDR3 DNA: TGTGCCACCAGTGACACCCCTAACAGGGGCGGGAACACCGGGGAGCTGTTTTTT
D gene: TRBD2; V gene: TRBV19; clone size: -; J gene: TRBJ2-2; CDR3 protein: CASSIGLLAGGGELFF; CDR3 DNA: TGTGCCAGTAGTATAGGCCTGCTAGCGGGAGGGGGGGAGCTGTTTTTT
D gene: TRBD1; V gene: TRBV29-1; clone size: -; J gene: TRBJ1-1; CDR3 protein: CSVGTHPLTGEGAWAFF; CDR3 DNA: TGCAGCGTTGGGACACACCCGTTGACAGGGGAGGGTGCGTGGGCTTTCTTT
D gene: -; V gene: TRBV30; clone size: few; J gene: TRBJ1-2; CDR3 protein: CAWRNDEYGGGYTF; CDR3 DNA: TGTGCCTGGAGGAACGACGAGTACGGAGGTGGCTACACCTTC
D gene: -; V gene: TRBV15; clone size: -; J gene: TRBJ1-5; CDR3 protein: CATSRLSNQPQHF; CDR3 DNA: TGTGCCACCAGTCGGTTAAGCAATCAGCCCCAGCATTTT
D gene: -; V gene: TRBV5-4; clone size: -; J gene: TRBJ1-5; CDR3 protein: CASSLAGNQPQHF; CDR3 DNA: TGTGCCAGCAGCTTGGCAGGCAATCAGCCCCAGCATTTT
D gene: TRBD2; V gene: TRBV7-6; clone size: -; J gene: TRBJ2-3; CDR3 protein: CASSFLAGSTDTQYF; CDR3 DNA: TGTGCCAGCAGCTTCCTAGCGGGTAGCACAGATACGCAGTATTTT
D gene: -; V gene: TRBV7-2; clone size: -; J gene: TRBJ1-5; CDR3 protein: CASSLERGTSGNQPQHF; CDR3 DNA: TGTGCCAGCAGCTTAGAACGGGGAACAAGCGGCAATCAGCCCCAGCATTTT
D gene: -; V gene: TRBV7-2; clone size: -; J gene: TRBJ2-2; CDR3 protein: CASSLDVFRSGELFF; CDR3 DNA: TGTGCCAGCAGCTTAGATGTCTTCAGATCTGGGGAGCTGTTTTTT
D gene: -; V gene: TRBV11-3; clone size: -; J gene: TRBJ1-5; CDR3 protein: CASSLEVQAPQHF; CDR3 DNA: TGTGCCAGCAGCTTAGAGGTCCAGGCCCCCCAGCATTTT
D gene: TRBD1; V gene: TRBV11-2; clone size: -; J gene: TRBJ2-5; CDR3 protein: CASSLRGGEEETQYF; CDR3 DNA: TGTGCCAGCAGCTTAAGAGGGGGCGAGGAGGAGACCCAGTACTTC
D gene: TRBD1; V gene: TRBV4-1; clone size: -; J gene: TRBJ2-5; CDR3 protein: CASSQGLTGGMETQYF; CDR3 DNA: TGCGCCAGCAGCCAGGGGTTGACAGGGGGCATGGAGACCCAGTACTTC
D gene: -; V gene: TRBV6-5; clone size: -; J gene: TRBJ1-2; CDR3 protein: CASSPDMMYGYTF; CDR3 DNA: TGTGCCAGCAGCCCCGACATGATGTATGGCTACACCTTC
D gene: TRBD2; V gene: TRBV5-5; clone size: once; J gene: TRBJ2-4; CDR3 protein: CASSWDERGIAKNIQYF; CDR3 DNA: TGTGCCAGCAGCTGGGACGAGCGGGGGATAGCCAAAAACATTCAGTACTTC
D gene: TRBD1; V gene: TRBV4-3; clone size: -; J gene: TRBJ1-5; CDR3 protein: CASSHRTGQNQPQHF; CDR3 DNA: TGCGCCAGCAGCCACCGGACAGGGCAGAATCAGCCCCAGCATTTT
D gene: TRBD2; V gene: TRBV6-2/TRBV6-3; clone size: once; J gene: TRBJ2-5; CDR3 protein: CASSYLAAGGTQYF; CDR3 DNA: TGTGCCAGCAGTTACTTGGCTGCGGGGGGAACCCAGTACTTC
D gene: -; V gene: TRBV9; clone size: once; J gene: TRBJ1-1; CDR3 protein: CASSVWEGATAFF; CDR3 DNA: TGTGCCAGCAGCGTATGGGAGGGTGCTACAGCTTTCTTT
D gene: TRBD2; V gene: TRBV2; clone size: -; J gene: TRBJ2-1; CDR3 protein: CASRRSGWEQFF; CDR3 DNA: TGTGCCAGCCGACGTAGCGGGTGGGAGCAGTTCTTC
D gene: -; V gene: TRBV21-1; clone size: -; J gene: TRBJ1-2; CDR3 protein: CASSNRGRTYTF; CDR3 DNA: TGTGCCAGCAGTAACAGGGGGCGTACCTACACCTTC
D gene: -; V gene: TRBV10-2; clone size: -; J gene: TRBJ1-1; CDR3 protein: CASSEWATQMNTEAFF; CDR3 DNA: TGCGCCAGCAGTGAGTGGGCGACCCAAATGAACACTGAAGCTTTCTTT
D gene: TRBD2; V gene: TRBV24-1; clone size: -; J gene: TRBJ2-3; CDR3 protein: CATVPGLAGEITDTQYF; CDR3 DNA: TGTGCCACCGTTCCGGGACTAGCGGGAGAAATCACAGATACGCAGTATTTT
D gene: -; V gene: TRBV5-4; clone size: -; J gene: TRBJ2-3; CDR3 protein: CASSVKDTQYF; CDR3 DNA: TGTGCCAGCAGCGTCAAAGATACGCAGTATTTT
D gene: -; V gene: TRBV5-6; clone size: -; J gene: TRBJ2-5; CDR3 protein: CASSPSGFQETQYF; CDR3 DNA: TGTGCCAGCAGCCCTTCGGGTTTTCAAGAGACCCAGTACTTC
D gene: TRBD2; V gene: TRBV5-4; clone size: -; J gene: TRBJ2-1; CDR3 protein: CASSLGEGLGEQFF; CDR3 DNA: TGTGCCAGCAGCTTGGGAGAAGGACTAGGTGAGCAGTTCTTC
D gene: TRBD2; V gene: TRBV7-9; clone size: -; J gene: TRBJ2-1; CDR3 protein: CASSFREGDEQFF; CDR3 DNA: TGTGCCAGCAGCTTTCGGGAGGGGGATGAGCAGTTCTTC
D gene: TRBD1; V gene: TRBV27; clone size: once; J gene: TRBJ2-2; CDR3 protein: CASSFGPLRPGQGSNTGELFF; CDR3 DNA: TGTGCCAGCAGTTTTGGACCCCTTAGACCGGGACAGGGTTCGAACACCGGGGAGCTGTTTTTT
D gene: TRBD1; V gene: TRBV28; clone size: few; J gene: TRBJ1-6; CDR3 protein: CASSRQGQFNSPLHF; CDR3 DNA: TGTGCCAGCAGCCGACAGGGTCAGTTCAATTCACCCCTCCACTTT